This T cell receptor beta chain was sequenced during a study of T cells after yellow fever vaccination. Whole-study results and caveats: The secondary response showed a weaker magnitude and a faster peak, day 5 versus 15. The appearance of a small share of clonotypes in both CD4 and CD8 compartments was observed. Most primary-vaccination clones recurred post-booster (roughly 96% CD4, about 90% CD8).

Points on this clonotype: Its antigen remains unknown.

Using its own MiXCR run on the 5' RACE reads, TCRdb lists one record per CDR3 protein. Of 130,000 or so distinct CDR3 sequences in the sample, around 15% are singletons; the top ten hold about 42%. The CDR3 is 15 amino acids. V lost 0 bases to trimming and J lost 7 bases; unmatched junction nucleotides: 4. This specimen consisted of CD8+ T cells sorted from PBMCs, obtained 5 days after the yellow fever booster vaccination. The TCR was taken from a man aged 18 to 30 who received the YFV17D yellow fever vaccine. This sequence joins TRBV12-3 or TRBV12-4 and TRBJ2-5; 11 bases align to TRBD1. The CDR3 spells CASSLAGQGVGTQYF. The CDR3 nucleotides read TGTGCCAGCAGTTTAGCGGGACAGGGGGTTGGGACCCAGTACTTC.